The T cell receptor beta chain described here comes from a study of blood T cell repertoires in COVID-19. About the research overall: COVID-19 samples from acute and convalescent phases originated in the United States, Italy and Spain. PBMCs, B-cell-depleted T cells, or T cells provided the cDNA or gDNA that made up the material.

Germline CDR1 SGHRS, CDR2 YFSETQ. There are 14 residues in the CDR3. With 0 bases removed from V and 2 bases from J, the gap between germline ends came to 9 bases. As originally analysed: Reference gene primer amplification gave estimated nucleated cell counts. Profiling relied on immunoSEQ multiplex PCR, and the TCRdb table lists in-frame clones only, not all of them. The V and J calls and the clone size are those of that table, but D and trimming were determined from the DNA. In the table there are around 270,000 clones, less than 90% of which are singletons. The sample taken for sequencing was peripheral blood. This TCR was recovered from a man aged 55 to 69 with acute or convalescent COVID-19. The chain has TRBV5-1 and TRBJ2-7, with TRBD2 as a possible D gene (5 bases). The CDR3 is CASSLGEGTYEQYF. The DNA of the CDR3 is TGCGCCAGCAGCTTGGGCGAGGGCACCTACGAGCAGTACTTC.